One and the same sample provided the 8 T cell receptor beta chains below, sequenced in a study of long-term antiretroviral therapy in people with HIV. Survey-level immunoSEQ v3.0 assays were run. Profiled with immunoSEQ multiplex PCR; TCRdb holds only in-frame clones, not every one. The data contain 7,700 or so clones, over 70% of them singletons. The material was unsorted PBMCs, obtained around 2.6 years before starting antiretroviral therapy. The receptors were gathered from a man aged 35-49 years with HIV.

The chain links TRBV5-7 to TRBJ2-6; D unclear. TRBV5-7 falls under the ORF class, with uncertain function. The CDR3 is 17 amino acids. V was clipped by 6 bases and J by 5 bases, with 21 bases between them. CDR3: CASMGFCVQSRANVLTF. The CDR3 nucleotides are TGTGCCAGCATGGGGTTTTGCGTACAAAGTCGGGCCAACGTCCTGACTTTC.

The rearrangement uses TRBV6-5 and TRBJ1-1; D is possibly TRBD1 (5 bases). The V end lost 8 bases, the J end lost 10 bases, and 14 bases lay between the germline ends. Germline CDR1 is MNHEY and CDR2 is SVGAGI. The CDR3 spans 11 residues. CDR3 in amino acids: CASGQGGGAFF. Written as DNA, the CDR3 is TGTGCCAGCGGGCAAGGTGGGGGAGCTTTCTTT.

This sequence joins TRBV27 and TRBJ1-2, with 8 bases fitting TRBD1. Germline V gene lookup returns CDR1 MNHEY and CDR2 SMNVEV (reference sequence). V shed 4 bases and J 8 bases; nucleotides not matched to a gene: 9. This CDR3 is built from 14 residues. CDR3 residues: CASSSLRDRPGYTF. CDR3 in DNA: TGTGCCAGCAGTTCGCTCCGGGACAGGCCAGGCTACACCTTC.

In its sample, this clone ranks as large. This CDR3 is CASSPLPGELFF. In nucleotides, the CDR3 is TGTGCCAGCAGCCCTCTACCCGGGGAGCTGTTTTTT. The chain has TRBV9 and TRBJ2-2, with D uncertain. CDR3 length: 12 amino acids. Germline V gene data show CDR1 as SGDLS and CDR2 as YYNGEE. V dropped 4 bases and J dropped 6 bases, with 7 bases sitting between them. Using reference TRBV9 and TRBJ2-2 for the parts outside the CDR3, the full variable domain is DSGVTQTPKHLITATGQRVTLRCSPRSGDLSVYWYQQSLDQGLQFLIQYYNGEERAKGNILERFSAQQFPDLHSELNLSSLELGDSALYFCASSPLPGELFFGEGSRLTVL.

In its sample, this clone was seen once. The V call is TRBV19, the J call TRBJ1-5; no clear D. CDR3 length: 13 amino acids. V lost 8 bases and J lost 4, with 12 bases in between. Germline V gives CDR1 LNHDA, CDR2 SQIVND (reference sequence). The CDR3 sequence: CASLGGMNQPQHF. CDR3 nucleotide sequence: TGTGCCAGTTTAGGAGGGATGAATCAGCCCCAGCATTTT.

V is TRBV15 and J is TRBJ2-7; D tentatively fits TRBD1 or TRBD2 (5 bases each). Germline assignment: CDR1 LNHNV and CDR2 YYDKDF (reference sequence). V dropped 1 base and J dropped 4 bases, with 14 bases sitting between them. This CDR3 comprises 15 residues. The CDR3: CATSRGGEGQYEQYF. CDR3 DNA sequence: TGTGCCACCAGCAGAGGGGGAGAGGGGCAGTACGAGCAGTACTTC. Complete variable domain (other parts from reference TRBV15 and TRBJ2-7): DAMVIQNPRYQVTQFGKPVTLSCSQTLNHNVMYWYQQKSSQAPKLLFHYYDKDFNNEADTPDNFQSRRPNTSFCFLDIRSPGLGDTAMYLCATSRGGEGQYEQYFGPGTRLTVT.

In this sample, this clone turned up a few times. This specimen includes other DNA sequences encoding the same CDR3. CDR3 loop: CASSEGTGGYEQYF. CDR3 DNA: TGCGCCAGCAGCGAAGGGACAGGGGGGTACGAGCAGTACTTC. The chain is built from TRBV4-1 and TRBJ2-7, with 11 bases matching TRBD1. CDR3 size: 14 residues. The V segment lost 5 bases and the J segment 4 bases; nucleotides outside the gene matches: 4. Germline V gives CDR1 MGHRA, CDR2 YSYEKL.

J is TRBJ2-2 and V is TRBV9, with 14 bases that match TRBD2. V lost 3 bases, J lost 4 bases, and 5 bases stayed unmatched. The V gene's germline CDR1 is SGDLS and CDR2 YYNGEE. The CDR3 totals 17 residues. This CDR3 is CASSGLAGGLGTGELFF. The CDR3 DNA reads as TGTGCCAGCAGCGGACTAGCGGGGGGGTTGGGCACCGGGGAGCTGTTTTTT.